This passage covers 8 T cell receptor beta chains from one sample sequenced in a study of CD4 T cell repertoires in COVID-19. Generated by immunoSEQ multiplex PCR, the TCRdb table keeps only in-frame clones and is missing some. The table has some 660 clones, 6% to 9.5% seen once; the top ten hold 10%. Recombinant SARS-CoV-2 spike or nucleoprotein, presented by autologous monocytes, stimulated the CFSE-labeled cells. The antigens for these receptors are not known. Sequencing was performed on circulating follicular helper CD4+ T cells, cultured in vitro, taken after recovery from COVID-19. These receptors were obtained from a human donor who had COVID-19.

By frequency in the sample, this clone is large. This chain uses TRBV6-2 or TRBV6-3 with TRBJ2-7, with 10 positions matching TRBD2. This CDR3 has 15 amino acids. V dropped 5 bases and J dropped 1; count of bases not matched to a gene: 5. CDR1 and CDR2 (germline): MNHEY, SVGEGT. The CDR3 DNA reads as TGTGCCAGCAGTCCCAGCGGGAGGGTATCCTACGAGCAGTACGTC. It yields the protein CASSPSGRVSYEQYV.

By frequency in the sample, this clone is large. The chain employs TRBV6-5 and TRBJ2-5; D gene ambiguous. V was cut by 5 bases and J by 7 bases, with 14 bases left in between. The CDR3 covers 13 residues. CDR1 and CDR2 from the germline V gene are MNHEY and SVGAGI. The CDR3 is CASSKGLVGTQYF. The DNA of the CDR3 is TGTGCCAGCAGTAAGGGTCTGGTGGGGACCCAGTACTTC.

This clone counts as medium-sized. The chain is built from TRBV10-3 and TRBJ2-1; a possible D gene is TRBD1 (5 bases). The CDR3 runs 14 residues. V dropped 4 bases and J dropped 4 bases, with 11 bases sitting between them. Germline V gives CDR1 ENHRY, CDR2 SYGVKD. The CDR3 DNA sequence: TGTGCCATCAGTGGTGACAGCTTTTACAATGAGCAGTTCTTC. Encoded protein: CAISGDSFYNEQFF.

This clone is large by share. Other nucleotide sequences from this sample produce the same CDR3. This chain links TRBV5-8 with TRBJ1-3; no clear D gene. Germline V CDR1 and CDR2: SGHTS, YDEGEE. The CDR3 has 13 amino acids. The V and J ends lost 1 base and 4 bases respectively, with 6 bases between them. For the CDR3, the DNA is TGTGCCAGCAGCTTGAGAGGCGGAAACACCATATATTTT. Its protein is CASSLRGGNTIYF.

This clone is large by share. This CDR3 is also generated by other DNA sequences in the sample. The V gene is TRBV19, the J gene TRBJ1-2; 7 bases are shared with TRBD1. Germline trimming cut 3 bases from V and 2 bases from J; bases unmatched to any gene: 3. The CDR3 contains 14 residues. The germline CDR1 and CDR2 sequences are LNHDA and SQIVND (reference sequence). CDR3 nucleotides: TGTGCCAGTAGTATCACAGGGGCGAACTATGGCTACACCTTC. Translation gives CASSITGANYGYTF.

This clone is categorized as large. The CDR3 spells CATLDTVNTEAFF. The CDR3 coding sequence is TGTGCCACCCTCGACACCGTGAACACTGAAGCTTTCTTT. This chain joins TRBV10-3 and TRBJ1-1; D is undetermined. Germline lookup yields CDR1 ENHRY and CDR2 SYGVKD. The CDR3 extends over 13 amino acids. Trimming left V 10 bases short and J 0 bases short, with 12 bases between.

This clone qualifies as medium-sized (0.01 to 0.1%). CDR3 region: CASSLERSTDTQYF. CDR3 sequence (DNA): TGTGCCAGCAGCTTAGAGCGGAGCACAGATACGCAGTATTTT. This sequence joins TRBV7-9 and TRBJ2-3; D perhaps matches TRBD2 (5 bases). Trimming removed 1 base from V and 0 bases from J, with 5 bases in between. The V gene's germline CDR1 is SEHNR and CDR2 FQNEAQ (reference sequence). The CDR3 covers 14 residues.

This clone ranks as large. V gene TRBV19 combines with J gene TRBJ2-1; TRBD1 is a possible D gene (6 bases). V was shortened by 0 bases and J by 2 bases, with 11 bases between the two germline ends. The CDR3 consists of 16 residues. Germline values: CDR1 LNHDA, CDR2 SQIVND (reference sequence). The CDR3 region is CASSIDSGVAYNEQFF. CDR3 nucleotide sequence: TGTGCCAGTAGTATAGATTCAGGGGTGGCCTACAATGAGCAGTTCTTC.